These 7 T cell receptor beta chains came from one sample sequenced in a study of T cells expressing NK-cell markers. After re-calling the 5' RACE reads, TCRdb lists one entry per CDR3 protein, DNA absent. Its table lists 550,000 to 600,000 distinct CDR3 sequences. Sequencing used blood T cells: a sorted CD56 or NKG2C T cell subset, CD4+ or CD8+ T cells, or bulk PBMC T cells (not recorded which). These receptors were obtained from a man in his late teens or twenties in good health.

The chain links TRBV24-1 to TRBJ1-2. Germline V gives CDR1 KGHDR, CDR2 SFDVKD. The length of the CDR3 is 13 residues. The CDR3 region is CATSSGLHDGYTF.

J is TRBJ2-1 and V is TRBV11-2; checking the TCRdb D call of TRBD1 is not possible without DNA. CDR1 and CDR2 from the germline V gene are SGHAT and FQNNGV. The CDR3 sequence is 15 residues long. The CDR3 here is CASSLTPGQGNEQFF. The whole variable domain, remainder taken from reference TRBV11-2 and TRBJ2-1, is EAGVAQSPRYKIIEKRQSVAFWCNPISGHATLYWYQQILGQGPKLLIQFQNNGVVDDSQLPKDRFSAERLKGVDSTLKIQPAKLEDSAVYLCASSLTPGQGNEQFFGPGTRLTVL.

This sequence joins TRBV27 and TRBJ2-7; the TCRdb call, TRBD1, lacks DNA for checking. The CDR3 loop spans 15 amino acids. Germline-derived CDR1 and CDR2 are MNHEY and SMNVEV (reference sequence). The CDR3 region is CASSFRWDRGYEQYF.

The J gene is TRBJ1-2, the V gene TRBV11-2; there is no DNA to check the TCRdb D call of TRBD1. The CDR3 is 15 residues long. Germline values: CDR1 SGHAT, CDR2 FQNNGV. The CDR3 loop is CASSLDRWGAYGYTF.

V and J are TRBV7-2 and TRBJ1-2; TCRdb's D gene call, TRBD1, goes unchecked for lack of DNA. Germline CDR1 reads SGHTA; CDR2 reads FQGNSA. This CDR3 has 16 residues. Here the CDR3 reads CASSQTMGGAEYGYTF.

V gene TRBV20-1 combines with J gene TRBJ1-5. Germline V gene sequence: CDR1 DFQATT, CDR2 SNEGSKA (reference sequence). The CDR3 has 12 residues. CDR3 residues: CSASPERQPQHF.

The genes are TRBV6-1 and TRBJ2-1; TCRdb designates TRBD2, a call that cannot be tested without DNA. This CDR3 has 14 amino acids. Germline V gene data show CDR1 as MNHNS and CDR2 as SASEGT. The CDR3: CASSEGAGVDEQFF.